These 17 T cell receptor beta chains were all obtained from the same sample, sequenced in a study of regulatory T cells in long-lasting Graves disease. The TCR beta library used iRepertoire HTBI primers with Arm-PCR amplification of CDR3. One entry per CDR3 protein, called by TCRdb with MiXCR from the multiplex PCR reads. The sample contains 200,000 to 250,000 distinct CDR3 sequences, 15% to 20% of which appear only once. Time point defined: newly diagnosed GD, antithyroid drugs for less than 3 months. The authors made the TCR library using RNA they extracted from PBMCs. Separately, the same data were catalogued under a study of T cells in Graves' hyperthyroidism and ophthalmopathy.

Sequenced material: peripheral blood mononuclear cells (PBMCs), taken at new diagnosis, from a patient treated with antithyroid drugs. All receptors come from a woman in her twenties or thirties with Graves disease.

This clonotype was recorded a few times. J is TRBJ2-1 and V is TRBV4-1, with D maybe TRBD1 (5 bases). The J call may be in error: the DNA end matches TRBJ2-5 better. The length of the CDR3 is 15 residues. Germline V gene lookup returns CDR1 MGHRA and CDR2 YSYEKL. The CDR3 bases are TGCGCCAGCAGCCAAGTAGGATCAGCAGGGGAGACCCAGTACTTC. Its translation is CASSQVGSAGETQYF.

The chain combines TRBV29-1 with TRBJ2-3, with D tentatively TRBD2 (6 bases). Per germline, CDR1 SQVTM and CDR2 ANQGSEA. Trimming took 8 bases from V and 2 from J, leaving 14 bases between them. The CDR3 runs to 13 residues. CDR3 amino acids: CSTSRDFTDTQYF. The CDR3 DNA reads as TGCAGCACCTCTCGGGACTTCACAGATACGCAGTATTTT.

This clonotype was seen ten or more times. The CDR3 reads CASIPEMNTEAFF. As DNA, the CDR3 is TGTGCCTCCATACCGGAGATGAACACTGAAGCTTTCTTT. J is TRBJ1-1 and V is TRBV30; no firm D call. CDR3 size: 13 residues. In germline, CDR1 is GTSNPN, CDR2 SVGIG (reference sequence). Trimming took 7 bases from V and 0 from J, leaving 12 bases between them.

This clonotype was counted a few times. The rearrangement joins TRBV19 to TRBJ2-1; D tentatively fits TRBD1 or TRBD2 (5 bases each). The CDR3 runs to 15 residues. Germline V gives CDR1 LNHDA, CDR2 SQIVND (reference sequence). The ends were cut back, 5 bases at V and 0 bases at J, with 11 bases in the middle. The CDR3 reads CASSRGAVSYNEQFF. In DNA, the CDR3 is TGTGCCAGTAGTCGAGGGGCGGTCTCCTACAATGAGCAGTTCTTC.

This clonotype was detected many times. The V and J genes are TRBV27 and TRBJ2-7; D is unresolved. The V and J ends lost 2 bases and 5 bases respectively, with 19 bases between them. Germline CDR1 MNHEY, CDR2 SMNVEV (reference sequence). This CDR3 has 16 residues. This CDR3 is CASSLKPPYHSDEQYF. CDR3 nucleotide sequence: TGTGCCAGCAGTTTAAAGCCCCCCTACCACTCAGACGAGCAGTACTTC.

This clonotype was seen ten or more times. The chain uses TRBV12-3 or TRBV12-4 and TRBJ1-5; 8 positions match TRBD1. This CDR3 is 14 amino acids long. The junction had 4 bases not matched to a gene; V was cut back by 5 bases and J by 4 bases. The CDR3 protein is CASSPRTGNQPQHF. The CDR3 DNA follows: TGTGCCAGCAGTCCGCGGACAGGGAATCAGCCCCAGCATTTT.

This clonotype was seen ten or more times. The gene calls are TRBV15 and TRBJ2-2, with 9 bases lining up with TRBD1. This CDR3 contains 15 residues. In germline, CDR1 is LNHNV, CDR2 YYDKDF (reference sequence). The junction had 5 bases not matched to a gene; V was cut back by 8 bases and J by 1 base. CDR3 in amino acids: CATAGTGQNTGELFF. The CDR3 DNA is TGTGCCACCGCCGGGACAGGGCAGAACACCGGGGAGCTGTTTTTT.

This clonotype has at least ten counts. V usage is TRBV30 and J usage is TRBJ2-7, with 8 bases fitting TRBD1. The CDR3 runs to 12 residues. The germline CDR1 and CDR2 sequences are GTSNPN and SVGIG (reference sequence). V lost 1 base and J lost 5; bases outside the gene matches: 1. The CDR3 DNA is TGTGCCTGGAGTGCACAGGGGGACGAGCAGTACTTC. It encodes CAWSAQGDEQYF.

This clonotype was seen repeatedly, ten times or more. The chain employs TRBV15 and TRBJ2-7; the match to TRBD2 covers 10 bases. After removal of 0 bases from V and 2 bases from J, the junction contained 4 bases not matched to a gene. Per germline, CDR1 LNHNV and CDR2 YYDKDF (reference sequence). This CDR3 spans 16 amino acids. The CDR3: CATSRDGLAVPYEQYF. The CDR3 region has the DNA TGTGCCACCAGCAGAGATGGACTAGCGGTCCCCTACGAGCAGTACTTC.

The gene calls are TRBV6-1 and TRBJ2-2, with D possibly being TRBD1 (6 bases). Per the germline V gene, CDR1 is MNHNS and CDR2 is SASEGT. This CDR3 spans 16 amino acids. With 3 bases removed from V and 0 bases from J, the gap between germline ends came to 11 bases. The CDR3 here is CASSEVTGANTGELFF. The CDR3, as DNA: TGTGCCAGCAGTGAGGTGACAGGTGCGAACACCGGGGAGCTGTTTTTT.

In its sample, this clonotype was seen many times. The rearrangement links TRBV20-1 to TRBJ1-1; 10 positions match TRBD1. V was pared by 6 bases and J by 10 bases, with 11 bases of the junction left unmatched. This CDR3 region has 13 residues. Germline CDR1 reads DFQATT; CDR2 reads SNEGSKA (reference sequence). CDR3 amino acids: CSAPRQGAPRAFF. CDR3 DNA: TGCAGTGCGCCCCGACAGGGGGCGCCGAGAGCTTTCTTT.

Worth noting for this clonotype: With a much larger clone just one base away, this may be a read error. The chain links TRBV13 to TRBJ2-1; 8 nucleotides align to TRBD1. The CDR3 runs 16 residues. Germline CDR1 reads PRHDT; CDR2 reads FYEKMQ (reference sequence). This CDR3 is CASSPRGLASYSEQFF. DNA for the CDR3: TGTGCCAGCAGCCCCAGGGGGCTAGCGTCCTACAGTGAGCAGTTCTTC. Using reference TRBV13 and TRBJ2-1 for the parts outside the CDR3, the full variable domain is AAGVIQSPRHLIKEKRETATLKCYPIPRHDTVYWYQQGPGQDPQFLISFYEKMQSDKGSIPDRFSAQQFSDYHSELNMSSLELGDSALYFCASSPRGLASYSEQFFGPGTRLTVL.

V usage is TRBV12-3 or TRBV12-4 and J usage is TRBJ2-2; 14 positions match TRBD2. The CDR3 sequence is 14 residues long. The ends lost 6 bases at V and 7 bases at J; junction bases unmatched: 1. CDR3 sequence (DNA): TGTGCCAGCAGGACTAGCGGGGGGGTCGGGGAGCTGTTTTTT. Encoded protein: CASRTSGGVGELFF.

This clonotype was seen many times. A much bigger clone sits one base away, suggesting this may be a read error. Likely a read error: the CDR3 ends without its conserved phenylalanine or tryptophan. V and J are TRBV7-2 and TRBJ1-1, with D uncertain. V was trimmed by 5 bases and J by 0 bases, leaving 16 bases between them. This CDR3 spans 16 amino acids. Per the germline V gene, CDR1 is SGHTA and CDR2 is FQGNSA. CDR3 coding DNA: TGTGCCAGCAGCCCCAGGACCGGACGGGTGAACACTGAAGCTTTCCTT. This translates into CASSPRTGRVNTEAFL.

This clonotype was seen many times. Here the CDR3 DNA reads TGTGCCACCAGTGATTCCCGGACACAAGCCAAAAACATTCAGTACTTC. Amino acid sequence: CATSDSRTQAKNIQYF. The V and J genes are TRBV24-1 and TRBJ2-4, with D tentatively TRBD1 (5 bases). The germline gives CDR1 KGHDR, CDR2 SFDVKD. CDR3 length equals 16 residues. The ends were cut back, 2 bases at V and 0 bases at J, with 10 bases in the middle.

The chain has TRBV7-9 and TRBJ2-7; 12 nucleotides match TRBD2. The length of the CDR3 is 16 residues. The germline gives CDR1 SEHNR, CDR2 FQNEAQ (reference sequence). V was pared by 4 bases and J by 1 base, with 5 bases of the junction left unmatched. The DNA of the CDR3 is TGTGCCAGCAGCTCGCCTACTAGCGGGAGGTCCTACGAGCAGTACTTC. Protein sequence: CASSSPTSGRSYEQYF. Looking up the rest from reference TRBV7-9 and TRBJ2-7 gives the full variable domain: DTGVSQNPRHKITKRGQNVTFRCDPISEHNRLYWYRQTLGQGPEFLTYFQNEAQLEKSRLLSDRFSAERPKGSFSTLEIQRTEQGDSAMYLCASSSPTSGRSYEQYFGPGTRLTVT.

This clonotype was found many times. The chain uses TRBV27 and TRBJ1-1; D may be TRBD1 (5 bases). The germline V gene has CDR1 MNHEY and CDR2 SMNVEV (reference sequence). Trimming removed 8 bases at V and 1 base at J, with 17 bases between. The CDR3 has 15 residues. CDR3 DNA: TGTGCCAGCGGAGGCGGGAGGAGGGGGAACACTGAAGCTTTCTTT. It yields the protein CASGGGRRGNTEAFF.